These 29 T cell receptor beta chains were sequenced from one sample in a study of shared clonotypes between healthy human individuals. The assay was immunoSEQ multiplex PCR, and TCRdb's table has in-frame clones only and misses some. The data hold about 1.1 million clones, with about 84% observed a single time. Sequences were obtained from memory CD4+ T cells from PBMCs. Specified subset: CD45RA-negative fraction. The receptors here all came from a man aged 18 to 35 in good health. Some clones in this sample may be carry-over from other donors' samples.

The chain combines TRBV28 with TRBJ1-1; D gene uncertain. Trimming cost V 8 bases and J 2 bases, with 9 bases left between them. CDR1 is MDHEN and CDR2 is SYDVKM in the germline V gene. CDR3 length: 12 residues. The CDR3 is CASVADNTEAFF. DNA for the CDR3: TGTGCCAGCGTAGCAGATAACACTGAAGCTTTCTTT.

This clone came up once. The CDR3: CASSPARAGPNTEAFF. For the CDR3, the DNA is TGCGCCAGCAGCCCAGCGCGGGCGGGTCCGAACACTGAAGCTTTCTTT. The chain employs TRBV4-3 and TRBJ1-1; D is undetermined. The CDR3 extends over 16 amino acids. Trimming shortened V by 4 bases and J by 1 base, and 16 bases separated the two germline ends. Germline CDR1 is LGHNA and CDR2 is YSLEER.

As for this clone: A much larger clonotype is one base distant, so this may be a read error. The DNA for the CDR3 is TGTGCCAGCAGCTTGGGGGCTAACTATGGCTACACCTTC. Translating it yields CASSLGANYGYTF. J is TRBJ1-2 and V is TRBV5-4; D is unresolved. The germline gives CDR1 SGHNT, CDR2 YYREEE (reference sequence). V was shortened by 0 bases and J by 0 bases, with 3 bases between the two germline ends. This CDR3 is 13 amino acids long.

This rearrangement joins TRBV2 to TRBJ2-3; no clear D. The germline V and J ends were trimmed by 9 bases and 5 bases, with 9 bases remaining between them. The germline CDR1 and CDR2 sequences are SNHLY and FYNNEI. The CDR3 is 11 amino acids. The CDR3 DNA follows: TGTGCCAGGAAAGTCGGAGATACGCAGTATTTT. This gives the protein CARKVGDTQYF. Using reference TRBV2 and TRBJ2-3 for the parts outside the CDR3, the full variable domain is EPEVTQTPSHQVTQMGQEVILRCVPISNHLYFYWYRQILGQKVEFLVSFYNNEISEKSEIFDDQFSVERPDGSNFTLKIRSTKLEDSAMYFCARKVGDTQYFGPGTRLTVL.

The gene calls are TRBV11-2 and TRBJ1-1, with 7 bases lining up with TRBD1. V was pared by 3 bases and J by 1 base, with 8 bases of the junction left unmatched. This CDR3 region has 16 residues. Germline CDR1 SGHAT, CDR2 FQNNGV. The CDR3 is CASSLGTVKRNTEAFF. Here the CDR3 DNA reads TGTGCCAGCAGCTTGGGGACAGTGAAACGGAACACTGAAGCTTTCTTT. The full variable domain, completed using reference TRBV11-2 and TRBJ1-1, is EAGVAQSPRYKIIEKRQSVAFWCNPISGHATLYWYQQILGQGPKLLIQFQNNGVVDDSQLPKDRFSAERLKGVDSTLKIQPAKLEDSAVYLCASSLGTVKRNTEAFFGQGTRLTVV.

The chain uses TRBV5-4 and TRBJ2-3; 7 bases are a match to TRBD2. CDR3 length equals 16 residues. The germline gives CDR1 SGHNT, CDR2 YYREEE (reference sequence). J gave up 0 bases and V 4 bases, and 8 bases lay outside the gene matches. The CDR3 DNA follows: TGTGCCAGCAGCACCCCTAGCGGACACAGCACAGATACGCAGTATTTT. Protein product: CASSTPSGHSTDTQYF. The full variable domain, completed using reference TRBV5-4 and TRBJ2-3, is ETGVTQSPTHLIKTRGQQVTLRCSSQSGHNTVSWYQQALGQGPQFIFQYYREEENGRGNFPPRFSGLQFPNYSSELNVNALELDDSALYLCASSTPSGHSTDTQYFGPGTRLTVL.

The CDR3: CASSTLDPGETQYF. The CDR3 DNA reads TGCGCCAGCAGCACCCTGGACCCGGGGGAGACCCAGTACTTC. The chain couples TRBV5-1 to TRBJ2-5; tentatively, D is TRBD2 (5 bases). The CDR3 extends over 14 amino acids. Germline values: CDR1 SGHRS, CDR2 YFSETQ. The V and J ends lost 4 bases and 5 bases respectively, with 15 bases between them.

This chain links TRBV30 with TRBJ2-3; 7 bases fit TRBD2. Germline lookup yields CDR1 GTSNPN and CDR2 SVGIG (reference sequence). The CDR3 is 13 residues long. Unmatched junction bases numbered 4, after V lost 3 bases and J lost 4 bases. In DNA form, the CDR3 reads TGTGCCTGGAGGGGGAGGGGTTCAGATACGCAGTATTTT. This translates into CAWRGRGSDTQYF.

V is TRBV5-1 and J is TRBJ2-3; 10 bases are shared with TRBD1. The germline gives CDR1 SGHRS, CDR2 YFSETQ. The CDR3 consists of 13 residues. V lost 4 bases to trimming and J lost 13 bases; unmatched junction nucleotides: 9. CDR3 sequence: CASSEGTGEREYF. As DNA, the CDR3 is TGCGCCAGCAGCGAAGGGACAGGGGAACGGGAGTATTTT.

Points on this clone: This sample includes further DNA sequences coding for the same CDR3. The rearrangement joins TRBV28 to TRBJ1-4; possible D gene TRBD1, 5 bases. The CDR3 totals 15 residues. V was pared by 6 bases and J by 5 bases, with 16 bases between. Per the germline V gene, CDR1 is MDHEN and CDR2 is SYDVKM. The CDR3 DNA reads TGTGCCAGCAGCTCCGTCGGACAAGGAAATGAAAAACTGTTTTTT. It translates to CASSSVGQGNEKLFF.

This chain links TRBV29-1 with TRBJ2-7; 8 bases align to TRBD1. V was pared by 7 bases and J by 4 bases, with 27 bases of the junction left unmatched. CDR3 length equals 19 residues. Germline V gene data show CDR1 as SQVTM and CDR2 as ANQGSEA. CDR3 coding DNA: TGCAGCGGGGGAGACCAGAGACTAGTTTTACAGGGGGAGAGGTACGAGCAGTACTTC. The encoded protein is CSGGDQRLVLQGERYEQYF.

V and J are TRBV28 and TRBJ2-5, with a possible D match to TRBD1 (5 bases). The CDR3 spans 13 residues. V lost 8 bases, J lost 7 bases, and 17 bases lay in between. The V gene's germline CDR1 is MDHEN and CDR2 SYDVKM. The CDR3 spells CASSGAGKGTQYF. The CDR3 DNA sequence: TGTGCCAGCTCTGGAGCAGGGAAGGGGACCCAGTACTTC.

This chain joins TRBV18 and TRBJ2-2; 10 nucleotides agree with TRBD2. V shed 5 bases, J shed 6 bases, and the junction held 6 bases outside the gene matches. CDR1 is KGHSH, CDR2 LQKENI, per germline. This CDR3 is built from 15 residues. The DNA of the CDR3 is TGTGCCAGCTCAAACGGGCTAGCGGGAGCCGGGGAGCTGTTTTTT. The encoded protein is CASSNGLAGAGELFF. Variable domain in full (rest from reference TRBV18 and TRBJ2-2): NAGVMQNPRHLVRRRGQEARLRCSPMKGHSHVYWYRQLPEEGLKFMVYLQKENIIDESGMPKERFSAEFPKEGPSILRIQQVVRGDSAAYFCASSNGLAGAGELFFGEGSRLTVL.

CDR3 in DNA: TGTGCCAGCAGCTTGGGTTTTGGCCCAGATACGCAGTATTTT. Its translation is CASSLGFGPDTQYF. The V and J genes are TRBV5-4 and TRBJ2-3; no definite D call. V was trimmed by 0 bases and J by 4 bases, leaving 9 bases between them. This CDR3 region has 14 residues. CDR1 and CDR2 (germline): SGHNT, YYREEE (reference sequence). Variable domain in full (rest from reference TRBV5-4 and TRBJ2-3): ETGVTQSPTHLIKTRGQQVTLRCSSQSGHNTVSWYQQALGQGPQFIFQYYREEENGRGNFPPRFSGLQFPNYSSELNVNALELDDSALYLCASSLGFGPDTQYFGPGTRLTVL.

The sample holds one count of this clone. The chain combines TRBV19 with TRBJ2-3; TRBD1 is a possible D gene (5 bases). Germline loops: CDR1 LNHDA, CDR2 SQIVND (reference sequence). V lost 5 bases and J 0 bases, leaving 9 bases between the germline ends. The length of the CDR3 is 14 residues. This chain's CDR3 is CASSRQLSTDTQYF. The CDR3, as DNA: TGTGCCAGTAGTCGACAGTTAAGCACAGATACGCAGTATTTT. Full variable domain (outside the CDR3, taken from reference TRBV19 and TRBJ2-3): DGGITQSPKYLFRKEGQNVTLSCEQNLNHDAMYWYRQDPGQGLRLIYYSQIVNDFQKGDIAEGYSVSREKKESFPLTVTSAQKNPTAFYLCASSRQLSTDTQYFGPGTRLTVL.

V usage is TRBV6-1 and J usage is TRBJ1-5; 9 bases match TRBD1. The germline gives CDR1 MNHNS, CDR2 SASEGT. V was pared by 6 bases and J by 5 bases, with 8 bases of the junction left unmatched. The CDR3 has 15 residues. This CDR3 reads CASSDPRQGDQPQHF. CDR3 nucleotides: TGTGCCAGCAGCGACCCTCGACAGGGGGATCAGCCCCAGCATTTT.

CDR3 in DNA: TGTGCCAGCACCAGAGAATTTCTAGGTCTTAGGAACACCGGGGAGCTGTTTTTT. Its translation is CASTREFLGLRNTGELFF. V gene TRBV2 combines with J gene TRBJ2-2; D call uncertain. This CDR3 spans 18 amino acids. Deletions cut 7 bases from V and 1 base from J, with 22 bases between. CDR1 is SNHLY and CDR2 is FYNNEI in the germline V gene. Using reference TRBV2 and TRBJ2-2 for the parts outside the CDR3, the full variable domain is EPEVTQTPSHQVTQMGQEVILRCVPISNHLYFYWYRQILGQKVEFLVSFYNNEISEKSEIFDDQFSVERPDGSNFTLKIRSTKLEDSAMYFCASTREFLGLRNTGELFFGEGSRLTVL.

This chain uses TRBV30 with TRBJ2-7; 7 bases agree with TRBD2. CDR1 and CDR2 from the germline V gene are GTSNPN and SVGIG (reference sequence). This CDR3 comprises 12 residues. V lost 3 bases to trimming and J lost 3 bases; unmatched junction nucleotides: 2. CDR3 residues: CAWRRDYYEQYF. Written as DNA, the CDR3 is TGTGCCTGGAGGAGGGACTACTACGAGCAGTACTTC.

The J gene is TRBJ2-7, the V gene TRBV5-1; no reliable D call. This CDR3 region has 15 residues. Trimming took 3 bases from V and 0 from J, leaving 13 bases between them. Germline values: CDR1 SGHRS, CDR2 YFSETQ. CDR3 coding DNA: TGCGCCAGCAGCTCGAAGCCCCCTTACTCCTACGAGCAGTACTTC. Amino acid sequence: CASSSKPPYSYEQYF.

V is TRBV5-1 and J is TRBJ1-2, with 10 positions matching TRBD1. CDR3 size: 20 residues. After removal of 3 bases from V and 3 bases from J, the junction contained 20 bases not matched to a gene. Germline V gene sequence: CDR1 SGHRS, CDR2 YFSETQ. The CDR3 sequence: CASSSLSFGTGDRIDYGYTF. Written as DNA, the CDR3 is TGCGCCAGCAGCTCCCTGAGCTTTGGGACAGGGGATCGGATCGACTATGGCTACACCTTC.

CDR3 sequence reads: CASSNIGTGGNTIYF. CDR3 nucleotide sequence: TGTGCCAGCAGTAATATCGGGACAGGGGGAAACACCATATATTTT. This chain uses TRBV11-2 with TRBJ1-3; TRBD1 agrees at 9 bases. CDR1 SGHAT and CDR2 FQNNGV come from the germline V gene. J lost 4 bases, V lost 6 bases, and 7 bases had no gene match. This CDR3 is 15 amino acids long.

DNA of the CDR3: TGTGCCAGCAGCTTAGAGCCTAGCGGGAGAACCGGGGAGCTGTTTTTT. This gives the protein CASSLEPSGRTGELFF. V usage is TRBV11-2 and J usage is TRBJ2-2, with 10 bases that match TRBD2. CDR3 size: 16 residues. Germline V lookup: CDR1 SGHAT, CDR2 FQNNGV. V trimming: 0 bases; J trimming: 5 bases; junction bases outside the gene matches: 3.

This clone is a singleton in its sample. In nucleotides, the CDR3 is TGTGCCAGAAGCTTGTATTGTCGGAACAGGGAGGGAGGCGAGCAGTACTTC. Its translation: CARSLYCRNREGGEQYF. The rearrangement links TRBV5-3 to TRBJ2-7; perhaps TRBD2 as D (7 bases). TRBV5-3 is assigned to the ORF class and has an uncertain function. Between the trimmed V and J ends, which lost 1 base and 6 bases, there was a span of 23 bases. CDR3 length: 17 amino acids.

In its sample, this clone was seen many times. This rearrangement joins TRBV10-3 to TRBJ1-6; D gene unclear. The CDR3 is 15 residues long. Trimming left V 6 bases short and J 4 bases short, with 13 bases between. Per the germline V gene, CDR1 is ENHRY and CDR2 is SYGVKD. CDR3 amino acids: CAISPESWYNSPLHF. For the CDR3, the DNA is TGTGCCATCAGCCCGGAATCTTGGTATAATTCACCCCTCCACTTT.

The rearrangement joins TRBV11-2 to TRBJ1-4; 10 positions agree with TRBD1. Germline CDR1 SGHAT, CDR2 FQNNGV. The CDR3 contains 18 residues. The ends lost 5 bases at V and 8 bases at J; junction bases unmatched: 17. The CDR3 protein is CASSPRGQGLLRGEKLFF. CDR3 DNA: TGTGCCAGCAGCCCCCGGGGACAGGGGCTCCTCAGAGGGGAAAAACTGTTTTTT.

CDR3 sequence: CASSVSSIPSYEQYF. DNA of the CDR3: TGTGCCAGCAGCGTATCAAGTATACCATCCTACGAGCAGTACTTC. This chain uses TRBV9 with TRBJ2-7; no firm D call. The germline V and J ends were trimmed by 1 base and 1 base, with 12 bases remaining between them. Germline-derived CDR1 and CDR2 are SGDLS and YYNGEE. The CDR3 covers 15 residues.

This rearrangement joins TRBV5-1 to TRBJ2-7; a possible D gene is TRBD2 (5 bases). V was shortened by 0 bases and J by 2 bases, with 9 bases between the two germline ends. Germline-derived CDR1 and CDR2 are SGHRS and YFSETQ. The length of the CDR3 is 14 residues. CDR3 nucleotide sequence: TGCGCCAGCAGCTTGGGCAGCGGTACCTACGAGCAGTACTTC. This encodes CASSLGSGTYEQYF.

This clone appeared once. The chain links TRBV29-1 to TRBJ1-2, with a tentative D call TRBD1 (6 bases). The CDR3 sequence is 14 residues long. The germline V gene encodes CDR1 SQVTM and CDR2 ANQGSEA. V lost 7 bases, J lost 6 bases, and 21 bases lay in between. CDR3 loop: CSADPDRGGHGYTF. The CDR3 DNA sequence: TGCAGCGCCGACCCGGACAGAGGGGGACATGGCTACACCTTC.

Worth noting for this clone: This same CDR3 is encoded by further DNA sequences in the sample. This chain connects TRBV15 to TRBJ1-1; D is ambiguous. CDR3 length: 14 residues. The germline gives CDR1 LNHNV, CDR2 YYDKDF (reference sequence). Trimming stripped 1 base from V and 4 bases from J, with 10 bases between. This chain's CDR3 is CATSRVRGSTEAFF. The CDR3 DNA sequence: TGTGCCACCAGCAGAGTGCGGGGAAGCACTGAAGCTTTCTTT.